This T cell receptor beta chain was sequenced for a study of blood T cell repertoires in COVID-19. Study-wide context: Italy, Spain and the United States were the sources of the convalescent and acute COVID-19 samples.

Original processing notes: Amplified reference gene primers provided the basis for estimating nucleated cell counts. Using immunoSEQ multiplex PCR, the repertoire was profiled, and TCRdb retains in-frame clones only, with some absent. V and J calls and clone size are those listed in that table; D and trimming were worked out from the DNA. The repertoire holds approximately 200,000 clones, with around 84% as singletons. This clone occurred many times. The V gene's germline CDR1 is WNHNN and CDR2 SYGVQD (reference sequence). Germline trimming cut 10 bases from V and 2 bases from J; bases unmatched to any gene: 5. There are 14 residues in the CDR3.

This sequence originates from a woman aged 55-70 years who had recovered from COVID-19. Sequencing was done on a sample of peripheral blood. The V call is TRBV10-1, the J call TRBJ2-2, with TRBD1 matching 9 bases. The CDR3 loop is CATEDRGNTGELFF. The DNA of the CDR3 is TGCGCCACCGAGGACAGGGGCAACACCGGGGAGCTGTTTTTT.